Included here is one T cell receptor beta chain sequence, with context. These data originate in a study of blood T cell repertoires in COVID-19. Study-wide background: Sites in the United States, Italy and Spain provided acute and convalescent COVID-19 samples. From T cells, B-cell-depleted T cells, or PBMCs came the material, which was cDNA or gDNA.

V lost 3 bases and J lost 5, with 10 bases in between. CDR1 is SGHAT, CDR2 FQNNGV, per germline. The CDR3 is made up of 14 amino acids. Authors' data handling: Estimates of nucleated cell counts were drawn from the amplification of reference gene primers. Profiling relied on immunoSEQ multiplex PCR, and the TCRdb table lists in-frame clones only, not all of them. The V and J calls and clone size come from that table; D and trimming were worked out from the DNA. The sample contains 100,000 to 150,000 clones, 85% to 90% of which appear only once. Sequences were obtained from peripheral blood. This chain connects TRBV11-2 to TRBJ1-4, with D maybe TRBD1 (6 bases). This receptor was taken from an elderly woman with COVID-19, enrolled during active disease. CDR3 sequence: CASSFGTRNEKLFF. The CDR3, as DNA: TGTGCCAGCAGCTTTGGGACAAGGAATGAAAAACTGTTTTTT. The whole variable domain, filled in from reference TRBV11-2 and TRBJ1-4, reads EAGVAQSPRYKIIEKRQSVAFWCNPISGHATLYWYQQILGQGPKLLIQFQNNGVVDDSQLPKDRFSAERLKGVDSTLKIQPAKLEDSAVYLCASSFGTRNEKLFFGSGTQLSVL.